This T cell receptor beta chain was recorded in a study of patients and donors after allogeneic stem cell transplantation. TCRdb reanalysed the RT-PCR reads using MiXCR and keeps one entry per CDR3 protein. The repertoire holds about 110,000 distinct CDR3 sequences, around 33% seen once, with around 25% in the top ten. The CDR3 is 15 amino acids. Per germline, CDR1 MNHEY and CDR2 SMNVEV (reference sequence). The V end lost 6 bases, the J end lost 1 base, and 15 bases lay between the germline ends. Sequencing was performed on blood, either unsorted or a sorted T cell fraction (not recorded which). The chain carries TRBV27 and TRBJ2-5; possibly TRBD2 for D (5 bases). This sequence was found in a human donor who was either an allogeneic HSCT recipient or a stem cell or donor lymphocyte infusion donor (not recorded which). It is not recorded whose cells these are; they may come from a transplant donor. The CDR3 DNA reads as TGTGCCAGCAGGTCTTTGTTCGGGGTCCAAGAGACCCAGTACTTC. This encodes CASRSLFGVQETQYF.